Sequencing of this T cell receptor (beta chain) was carried out in a study of blood T cell repertoires in COVID-19. Study-wide background: Some COVID-19 samples were acute and others convalescent; all came from the United States, Italy and Spain. The analysed material was cDNA or gDNA that came from T cells, B-cell-depleted T cells, or PBMCs.

The germline CDR1 and CDR2 sequences are SGHTA and FQGNSA. The CDR3 totals 17 residues. J lost 7 bases, V lost 5 bases, and 13 bases had no gene match. In the original analysis: Counts of nucleated cells, estimated from reference gene primer amplification, were obtained. Generated by immunoSEQ multiplex PCR, the TCRdb table keeps only in-frame clones and is missing some. V and J calls and clone size follow that table, whereas D and trimming were derived from the DNA. The sample includes about 160,000 clones, around 80% seen only once; the top ten take around 8.1%. Sequencing was done on a sample of peripheral blood. The genes are TRBV7-2 and TRBJ2-2; 10 bases agree with TRBD1. This TCR was sampled from a man between 60 and 75 years old with acute or convalescent COVID-19. The CDR3 coding sequence is TGTGCCAGCAGCCTCGACTCCGGGACAGGGGTGAACGGGGAGCTGTTTTTT. This sequence encodes CASSLDSGTGVNGELFF.